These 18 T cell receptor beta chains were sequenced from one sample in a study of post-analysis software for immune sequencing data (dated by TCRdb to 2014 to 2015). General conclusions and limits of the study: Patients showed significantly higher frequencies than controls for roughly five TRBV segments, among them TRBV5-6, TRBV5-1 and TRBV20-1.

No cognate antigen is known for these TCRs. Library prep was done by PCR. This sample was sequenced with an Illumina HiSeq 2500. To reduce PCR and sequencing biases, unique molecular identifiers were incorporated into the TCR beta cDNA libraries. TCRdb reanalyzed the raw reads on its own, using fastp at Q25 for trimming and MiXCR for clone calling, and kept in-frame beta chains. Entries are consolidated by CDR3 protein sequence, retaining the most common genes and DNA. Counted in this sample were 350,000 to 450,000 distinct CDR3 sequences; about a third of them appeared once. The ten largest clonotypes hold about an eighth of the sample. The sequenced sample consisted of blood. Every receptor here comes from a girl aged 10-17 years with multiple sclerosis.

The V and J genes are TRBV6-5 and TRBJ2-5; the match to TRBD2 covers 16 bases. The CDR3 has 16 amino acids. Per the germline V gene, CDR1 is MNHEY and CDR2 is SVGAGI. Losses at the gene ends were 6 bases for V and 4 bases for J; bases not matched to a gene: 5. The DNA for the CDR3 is TGTGCCAGCAGCTTGGGACTAGCGGGGGGGCCAGAGACCCAGTACTTC. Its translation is CASSLGLAGGPETQYF.

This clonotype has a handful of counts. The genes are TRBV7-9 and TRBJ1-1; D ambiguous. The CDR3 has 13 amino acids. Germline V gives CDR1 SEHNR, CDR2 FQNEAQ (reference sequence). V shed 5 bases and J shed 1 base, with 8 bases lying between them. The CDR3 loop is CASSPVRNTEAFF. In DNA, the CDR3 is TGTGCCAGCAGCCCAGTCCGGAACACTGAAGCTTTCTTT.

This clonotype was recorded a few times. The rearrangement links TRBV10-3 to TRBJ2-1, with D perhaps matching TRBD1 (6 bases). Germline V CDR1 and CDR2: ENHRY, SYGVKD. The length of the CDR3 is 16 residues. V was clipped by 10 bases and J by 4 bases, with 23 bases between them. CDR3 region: CATLAQTGLSYNEQFF. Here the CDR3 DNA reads TGTGCCACGCTGGCCCAAACAGGGCTTTCGTACAATGAGCAGTTCTTC.

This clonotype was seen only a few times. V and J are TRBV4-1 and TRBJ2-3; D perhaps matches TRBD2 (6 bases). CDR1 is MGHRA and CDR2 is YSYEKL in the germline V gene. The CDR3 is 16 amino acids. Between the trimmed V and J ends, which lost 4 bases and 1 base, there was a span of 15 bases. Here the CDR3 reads CASSPVHGTGTDTQYF. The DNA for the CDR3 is TGCGCCAGCAGCCCTGTCCATGGGACTGGCACAGATACGCAGTATTTT.

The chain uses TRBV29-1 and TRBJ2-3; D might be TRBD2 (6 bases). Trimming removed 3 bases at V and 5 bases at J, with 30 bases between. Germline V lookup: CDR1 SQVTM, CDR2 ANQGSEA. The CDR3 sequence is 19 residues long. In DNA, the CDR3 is TGCAGCGTTGATGGGGCTGCGGGGAGTCGAATAACGGGATTAGATACGCAGTATTTT. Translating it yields CSVDGAAGSRITGLDTQYF.

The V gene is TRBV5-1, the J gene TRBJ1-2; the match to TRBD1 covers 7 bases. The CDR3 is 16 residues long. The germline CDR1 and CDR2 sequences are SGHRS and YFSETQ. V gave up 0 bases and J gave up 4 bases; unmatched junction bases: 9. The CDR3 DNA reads TGCGCCAGCAGCTTGGAGGGGACAGCAGGGCCCTATGGCTACACCTTC. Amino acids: CASSLEGTAGPYGYTF.

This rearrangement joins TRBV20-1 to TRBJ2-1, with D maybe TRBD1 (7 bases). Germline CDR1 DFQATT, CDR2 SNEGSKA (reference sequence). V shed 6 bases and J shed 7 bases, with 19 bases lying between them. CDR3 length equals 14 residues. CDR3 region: CSAPPEGAVNEQFF. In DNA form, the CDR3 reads TGCAGTGCCCCCCCGGAGGGGGCAGTGAATGAGCAGTTCTTC.

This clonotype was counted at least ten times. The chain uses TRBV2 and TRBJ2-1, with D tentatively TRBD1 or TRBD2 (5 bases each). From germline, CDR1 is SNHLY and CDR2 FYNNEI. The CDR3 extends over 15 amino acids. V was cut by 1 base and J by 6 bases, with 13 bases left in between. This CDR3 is CASSEGRAGGNEQFF. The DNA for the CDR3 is TGTGCCAGCAGTGAAGGCAGGGCAGGAGGCAATGAGCAGTTCTTC.

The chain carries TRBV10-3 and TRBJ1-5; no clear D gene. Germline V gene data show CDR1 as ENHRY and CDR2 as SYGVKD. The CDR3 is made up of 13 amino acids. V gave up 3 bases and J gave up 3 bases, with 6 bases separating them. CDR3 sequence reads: CAISDENNQPQHF. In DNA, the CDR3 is TGTGCCATCAGTGATGAGAACAATCAGCCCCAGCATTTT.

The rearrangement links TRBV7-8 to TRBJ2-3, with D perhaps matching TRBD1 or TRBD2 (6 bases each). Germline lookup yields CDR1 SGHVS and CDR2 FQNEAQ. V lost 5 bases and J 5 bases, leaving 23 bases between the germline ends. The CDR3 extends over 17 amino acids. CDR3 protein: CASSPGQGGAGEDTQYF. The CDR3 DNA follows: TGTGCCAGCAGCCCGGGGCAAGGCGGGGCAGGGGAAGATACGCAGTATTTT.

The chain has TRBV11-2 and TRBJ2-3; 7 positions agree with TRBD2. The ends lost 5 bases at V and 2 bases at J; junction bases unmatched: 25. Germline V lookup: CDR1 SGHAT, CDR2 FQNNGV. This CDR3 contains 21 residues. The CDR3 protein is CASSPYRIRFVGRGFTDTQYF. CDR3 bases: TGTGCCAGCAGCCCTTATAGGATACGGTTTGTGGGGCGGGGGTTCACAGATACGCAGTATTTT.

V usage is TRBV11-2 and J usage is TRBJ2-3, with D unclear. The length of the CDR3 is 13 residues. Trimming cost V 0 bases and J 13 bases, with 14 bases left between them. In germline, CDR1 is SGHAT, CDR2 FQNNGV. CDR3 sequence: CASSLEPGSSEYF. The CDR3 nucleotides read TGTGCCAGCAGCTTAGAACCGGGCTCTTCGGAGTATTTT. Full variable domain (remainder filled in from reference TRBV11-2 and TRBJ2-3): EAGVAQSPRYKIIEKRQSVAFWCNPISGHATLYWYQQILGQGPKLLIQFQNNGVVDDSQLPKDRFSAERLKGVDSTLKIQPAKLEDSAVYLCASSLEPGSSEYFGPGTRLTVL.

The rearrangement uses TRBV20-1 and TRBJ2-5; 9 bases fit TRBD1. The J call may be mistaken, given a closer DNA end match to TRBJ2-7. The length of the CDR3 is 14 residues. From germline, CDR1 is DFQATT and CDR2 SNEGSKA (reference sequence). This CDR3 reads CSAIAGTGRREQYF. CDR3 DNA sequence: TGCAGTGCCATCGCCGGGACAGGGCGACGCGAGCAGTACTTC.

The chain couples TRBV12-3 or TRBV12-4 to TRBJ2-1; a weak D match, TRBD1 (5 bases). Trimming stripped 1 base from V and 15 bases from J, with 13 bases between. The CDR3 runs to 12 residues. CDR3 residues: CASSLVGVQRFF. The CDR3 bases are TGTGCCAGCAGTTTAGTAGGGGTTCAACGGTTCTTC.

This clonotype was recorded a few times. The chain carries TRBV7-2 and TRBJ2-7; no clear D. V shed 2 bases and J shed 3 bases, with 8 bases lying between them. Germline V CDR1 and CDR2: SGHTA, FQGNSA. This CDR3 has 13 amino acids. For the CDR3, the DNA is TGTGCCAGCAGCTTAAGCTATGGCTACGAGCAGTACTTC. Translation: CASSLSYGYEQYF.

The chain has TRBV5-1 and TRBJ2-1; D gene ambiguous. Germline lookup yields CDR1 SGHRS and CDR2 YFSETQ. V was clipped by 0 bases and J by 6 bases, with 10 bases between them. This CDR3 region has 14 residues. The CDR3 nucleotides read TGCGCCAGCAGCTTGGGAGTCAGCGTCAATGAGCAGTTCTTC. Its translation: CASSLGVSVNEQFF.

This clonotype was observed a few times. This CDR3 reads CASSLAGDGYNEQFF. As DNA, the CDR3 is TGTGCCAGCAGTTTAGCGGGGGATGGCTACAATGAGCAGTTCTTC. The chain employs TRBV12-3 or TRBV12-4 and TRBJ2-1; D may be TRBD1 or TRBD2 (5 bases each). CDR3 length equals 15 residues. V was shortened by 0 bases and J by 3 bases, with 9 bases between the two germline ends.

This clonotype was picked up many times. In DNA form, the CDR3 reads TGCGCCAGCAGCCAAGAAATTGGCTTCTCCTACGAGCAGTACTTC. Translation gives CASSQEIGFSYEQYF. The rearrangement uses TRBV4-3 and TRBJ2-7; D gene uncertain. The CDR3 extends over 15 amino acids. V was trimmed by 0 bases and J by 0 bases, leaving 9 bases between them. The germline CDR1 and CDR2 sequences are LGHNA and YSLEER.